This entry lists 28 T cell receptor beta chains sequenced from one sample in a study of cytomegalovirus exposure and HLA in healthy donors. The primer mix had 60 Vbeta and 13 Jbeta primers. Some clones are missing from TCRdb's copy, which holds only in-frame ones; the method was immunoSEQ multiplex PCR. The repertoire holds approximately 140,000 clones, around 80% seen once, with more than 2.5% in the top ten. Specimen: PBMCs. The receptors derive from a man between 18 and 35 years old in good health and CMV-seropositive.

The V gene is TRBV28, the J gene TRBJ1-5; 8 nucleotides align to TRBD1. With 5 bases clipped from V and 6 bases from J, the junction kept 9 bases outside the gene matches. This CDR3 has 15 residues. From germline, CDR1 is MDHEN and CDR2 SYDVKM. The CDR3 coding sequence is TGTGCCAGCAGTCTGGACAGGGTTGGAAGTCAGCCCCAGCATTTT. Its protein product is CASSLDRVGSQPQHF.

The V call is TRBV5-6, the J call TRBJ2-2, with TRBD2 identical over 9 bases. V gave up 1 base and J gave up 6 bases; unmatched junction bases: 16. The germline V gene encodes CDR1 SGHDT and CDR2 YYEEEE. There are 19 residues in the CDR3. The CDR3 is CASSLYLRRLAEGAGELFF. The CDR3 DNA reads TGTGCCAGCAGCTTGTATTTGAGGCGACTAGCGGAAGGCGCCGGGGAGCTGTTTTTT.

This clone was detected only a few times. This chain connects TRBV2 to TRBJ2-3, with TRBD2 matching over 11 bases. CDR1 and CDR2 from the germline V gene are SNHLY and FYNNEI. With 7 bases clipped from V and 2 bases from J, the junction kept 5 bases outside the gene matches. The CDR3 totals 15 residues. Here the CDR3 DNA reads TGTGCCAGCAACCCGACTAGCGGGATCACAGATACGCAGTATTTT. Translation: CASNPTSGITDTQYF.

V is TRBV15 and J is TRBJ2-7; perhaps TRBD1 as D (5 bases). V lost 0 bases and J 0 bases, leaving 12 bases between the germline ends. Germline-derived CDR1 and CDR2 are LNHNV and YYDKDF (reference sequence). The CDR3 contains 16 residues. CDR3 protein: CATSRDRTTSSYEQYF. The CDR3, as DNA: TGTGCCACCAGCAGAGATCGGACAACCAGCTCCTACGAGCAGTACTTC.

J is TRBJ2-3 and V is TRBV30; D perhaps matches TRBD2 (6 bases). The CDR3 covers 15 residues. Germline V gene data show CDR1 as GTSNPN and CDR2 as SVGIG (reference sequence). Trimming cost V 0 bases and J 6 bases, with 16 bases left between them. CDR3 bases: TGTGCCTGGAGTGTACGGAGGGTCGGGTCCGATACGCAGTATTTT. Encoded protein: CAWSVRRVGSDTQYF.

V is TRBV28 and J is TRBJ2-2, with 10 bases aligning to TRBD2. Germline V gene data show CDR1 as MDHEN and CDR2 as SYDVKM. The length of the CDR3 is 15 residues. After removal of 6 bases from V and 5 bases from J, the junction contained 6 bases not matched to a gene. The CDR3 here is CASRPTSGKTGELFF. DNA for the CDR3: TGTGCCAGCAGGCCTACTAGCGGGAAAACCGGGGAGCTGTTTTTT.

J is TRBJ2-5 and V is TRBV28, with D possibly matching TRBD2 (6 bases). The CDR3 is 13 residues long. V was shortened by 7 bases and J by 5 bases, with 14 bases between the two germline ends. The V gene's germline CDR1 is MDHEN and CDR2 SYDVKM. DNA of the CDR3: TGTGCCAGCACCCCTCGGGAGTCGGAGACCCAGTACTTC. Amino acids: CASTPRESETQYF.

This chain links TRBV27 with TRBJ1-2, with a tentative D call TRBD1 (5 bases). Trimming stripped 5 bases from V and 5 bases from J, with 9 bases between. The CDR3 extends over 12 amino acids. The germline V gene has CDR1 MNHEY and CDR2 SMNVEV (reference sequence). The CDR3 here is CASSGAGYGYTF. The DNA for the CDR3 is TGTGCCAGCAGTGGGGCGGGATATGGCTACACCTTC.

The chain recombines TRBV6-6 with TRBJ2-3, with 9 positions matching TRBD1. With V trimmed by 7 bases and J by 0 bases, 8 bases remained unmatched. Germline V gives CDR1 MNHNY, CDR2 SVGAGI (reference sequence). This CDR3 is built from 16 residues. The DNA for the CDR3 is TGTGCCAGCATTTTAACCGGGACAGGGAGCACAGATACGCAGTATTTT. It specifies CASILTGTGSTDTQYF.

The chain links TRBV7-2 to TRBJ2-1, with TRBD2 matching 10 bases. The length of the CDR3 is 14 residues. V was clipped by 4 bases and J by 7 bases; unmatched bases: 4. The germline V gene has CDR1 SGHTA and CDR2 FQGNSA. The CDR3 loop reads CASSSSGSTNEQFF. In DNA, the CDR3 is TGTGCCAGCAGCTCTAGCGGGAGCACGAATGAGCAGTTCTTC.

The chain uses TRBV19 and TRBJ1-3; no reliable D call. The length of the CDR3 is 18 residues. Germline CDR1 is LNHDA and CDR2 is SQIVND (reference sequence). The germline V and J ends were trimmed by 3 bases and 2 bases, with 20 bases remaining between them. In DNA, the CDR3 is TGTGCCAGTAGTATGAATTGGGCAGGACTTTATCCTGGAAACACCATATATTTT. Translating it yields CASSMNWAGLYPGNTIYF.

CDR3 in amino acids: CATSRGQTDTQYF. The CDR3 DNA sequence: TGTGCCACCAGCAGAGGACAGACAGATACGCAGTATTTT. V and J are TRBV15 and TRBJ2-3; D is perhaps TRBD1 (5 bases). Deletions cut 1 base from V and 3 bases from J, with 5 bases between. Germline V CDR1 and CDR2: LNHNV, YYDKDF (reference sequence). This CDR3 has 13 residues.

V gene TRBV18 combines with J gene TRBJ1-4, with 7 bases that match TRBD1. The CDR3 loop spans 15 amino acids. After removal of 3 bases from V and 8 bases from J, the junction contained 9 bases not matched to a gene. The germline V gene encodes CDR1 KGHSH and CDR2 LQKENI. The CDR3 bases are TGTGCCAGCTCACCCGGCGGGCAGGGGGGCGAAAAACTGTTTTTT. Its translation is CASSPGGQGGEKLFF.

The rearrangement joins TRBV28 to TRBJ1-2, with unresolved D. V gave up 4 bases and J gave up 4 bases, with 13 bases separating them. The germline V gene has CDR1 MDHEN and CDR2 SYDVKM. The CDR3 extends over 14 amino acids. Written as DNA, the CDR3 is TGTGCCAGCAGTTGGCAGCTTCGGGGCTATGGCTACACCTTC. The encoded protein is CASSWQLRGYGYTF.

The chain links TRBV5-1 to TRBJ2-5; tentatively, D is TRBD1 (6 bases). The CDR3 extends over 13 amino acids. Trimming cost V 3 bases and J 2 bases, with 8 bases left between them. CDR1 and CDR2 from the germline V gene are SGHRS and YFSETQ. The CDR3 spells CASSSGQQETQYF. The CDR3 DNA follows: TGCGCCAGCAGCTCGGGACAACAAGAGACCCAGTACTTC.

The rearrangement links TRBV5-6 to TRBJ2-3; no firm D call. The CDR3 loop spans 12 amino acids. Germline lookup yields CDR1 SGHDT and CDR2 YYEEEE. V dropped 2 bases and J dropped 12 bases, with 13 bases sitting between them. The CDR3 DNA sequence: TGTGCCAGCAGCTTCAATGTTGGGCCCCAGTATTTT. It specifies CASSFNVGPQYF.

The chain couples TRBV12-5 to TRBJ2-3; 7 bases are shared with TRBD2. V gave up 6 bases and J gave up 0 bases; unmatched junction bases: 0. CDR1 and CDR2 from the germline V gene are LGHNT and FRNRAP. The CDR3 runs to 13 residues. The CDR3 region has the DNA TGTGCTAGTGGGCGGGAGAGCACAGATACGCAGTATTTT. Its translation: CASGRESTDTQYF.

The V gene is TRBV2, the J gene TRBJ2-1, with 11 bases that match TRBD2. J lost 6 bases, V lost 4 bases, and 2 bases had no gene match. The CDR3 runs 14 residues. The germline gives CDR1 SNHLY, CDR2 FYNNEI. DNA for the CDR3: TGTGCCAGCAGTGGACTAGCGGGGCTCAATGAGCAGTTCTTC. Its protein product is CASSGLAGLNEQFF.

The V gene is TRBV6-4, the J gene TRBJ2-3; 10 nucleotides match TRBD1. Germline CDR1 is MRHNA and CDR2 is SNTAGT. With 5 bases clipped from V and 3 bases from J, the junction kept 8 bases outside the gene matches. This CDR3 has 16 amino acids. CDR3 coding DNA: TGTGCCAGCAGTCCAACCGGGACAGGGGTGACAGATACGCAGTATTTT. Translating gives CASSPTGTGVTDTQYF.

CDR3 amino acids: CASSPTGGDQPQHF. The CDR3 DNA reads TGTGCCAGCTCACCTACTGGGGGCGATCAGCCCCAGCATTTT. This rearrangement joins TRBV18 to TRBJ1-5; tentatively, D is TRBD1 (6 bases). This CDR3 spans 14 amino acids. The V gene lost 3 bases and the J gene lost 5 bases, with 11 bases spanning the gap. Germline V gives CDR1 KGHSH, CDR2 LQKENI.

J is TRBJ2-1 and V is TRBV7-2; 8 bases fit TRBD2. The germline V gene encodes CDR1 SGHTA and CDR2 FQGNSA. The CDR3 totals 15 residues. V trimming: 3 bases; J trimming: 5 bases; junction bases outside the gene matches: 6. The CDR3 loop is CASSLSAGGHNEQFF. In DNA form, the CDR3 reads TGTGCCAGCAGCTTGTCGGCGGGAGGCCACAATGAGCAGTTCTTC.

This chain joins TRBV7-9 and TRBJ2-7; D may be TRBD1 (6 bases). V was pared by 3 bases and J by 6 bases, with 12 bases between. The CDR3 is 13 residues long. Germline CDR1 is SEHNR and CDR2 is FQNEAQ (reference sequence). CDR3 in DNA: TGTGCCAGCAGCTTTAACAGGGCGACCGAGCAGTACTTC. It translates to CASSFNRATEQYF.

The rearrangement uses TRBV5-1 and TRBJ2-3, with 9 bases lining up with TRBD2. V lost 0 bases, J lost 5 bases, and 7 bases stayed unmatched. CDR3 length: 16 amino acids. Germline lookup yields CDR1 SGHRS and CDR2 YFSETQ. The CDR3, as DNA: TGCGCCAGCAGCTTGGTAGTAGCGGGAGTAGGAGATACGCAGTATTTT. Translated: CASSLVVAGVGDTQYF.

The chain couples TRBV27 to TRBJ2-7; tentatively, D is TRBD2 (6 bases). V was shortened by 2 bases and J by 1 base, with 15 bases between the two germline ends. The CDR3 has 16 residues. Germline values: CDR1 MNHEY, CDR2 SMNVEV (reference sequence). The CDR3 sequence: CASSLGYSGLSYEQYF. The CDR3 DNA follows: TGTGCCAGCAGTTTAGGGTACAGCGGGCTATCCTACGAGCAGTACTTC.

The sample holds a few counts of this clone. DNA for the CDR3: TGTGCCAGCACTCCGGGAGTGAGTGGCTACACCTTC. It encodes CASTPGVSGYTF. The chain is built from TRBV7-9 and TRBJ1-2; D is ambiguous. The CDR3 has 12 amino acids. Between the trimmed V and J ends, which lost 7 bases and 7 bases, there was a span of 13 bases. Per the germline V gene, CDR1 is SEHNR and CDR2 is FQNEAQ (reference sequence).

V usage is TRBV18 and J usage is TRBJ1-5, with 7 bases fitting TRBD1. With 5 bases clipped from V and 5 bases from J, the junction kept 12 bases outside the gene matches. Germline V gene sequence: CDR1 KGHSH, CDR2 LQKENI. CDR3 size: 16 residues. CDR3 sequence: CASSELDRRGYQPQHF. The CDR3 DNA reads TGTGCCAGCTCAGAATTGGACAGGAGGGGGTATCAGCCCCAGCATTTT.

This clone was seen only once. The genes are TRBV18 and TRBJ2-7, with 14 bases aligning to TRBD2. The CDR3 length is 18 residues. Germline loops: CDR1 KGHSH, CDR2 LQKENI. With V trimmed by 2 bases and J by 2 bases, 8 bases remained unmatched. The CDR3 DNA reads TGTGCCAGCTCACCAGAGAGGACTAGCGGGAGGATCCCCTACGAGCAGTACTTC. Translation gives CASSPERTSGRIPYEQYF. The whole variable domain, remainder taken from reference TRBV18 and TRBJ2-7, is NAGVMQNPRHLVRRRGQEARLRCSPMKGHSHVYWYRQLPEEGLKFMVYLQKENIIDESGMPKERFSAEFPKEGPSILRIQQVVRGDSAAYFCASSPERTSGRIPYEQYFGPGTRLTVT.

The J gene is TRBJ1-5, the V gene TRBV10-3; 9 bases match TRBD1. V trimming: 5 bases; J trimming: 5 bases; junction bases outside the gene matches: 1. The CDR3 length is 13 residues. CDR1 and CDR2 (germline): ENHRY, SYGVKD. CDR3 sequence (DNA): TGTGCCATCAGTACAGGGGGCCATCAGCCCCAGCATTTT. This sequence encodes CAISTGGHQPQHF.